These 16 T cell receptor beta chains share one sample of origin, sequenced in a study of beta chain features in type 1 diabetes. The authors reverse transcribed all of the isolated RNA, so sequencing captured expressed TCRB transcripts. Using immunoSEQ multiplex PCR, the repertoire was profiled, and TCRdb retains in-frame clones only, with some absent. The sample lists fewer than 500,000 clones, about 15% occurring once. The specimen sequenced was naive CD4+ T cells from blood. The receptor set was obtained from a man aged 25-45 years in good health.

This clone appeared a few times. This chain connects TRBV29-1 to TRBJ1-2, with D perhaps matching TRBD1 (5 bases). With 5 bases removed from V and 0 bases from J, the gap between germline ends came to 10 bases. Germline CDR1 reads SQVTM; CDR2 reads ANQGSEA. The CDR3 is made up of 13 amino acids. CDR3 protein: CSVSMTANYGYTF. CDR3 DNA sequence: TGCAGCGTTTCCATGACAGCTAACTATGGCTACACCTTC.

The chain employs TRBV30 and TRBJ2-7; TRBD2 agrees at 10 bases. Germline CDR1 reads GTSNPN; CDR2 reads SVGIG (reference sequence). The CDR3 length is 15 residues. V was clipped by 1 base and J by 2 bases; unmatched bases: 5. The CDR3 reads CAWSGSSGSAYEQYV. The CDR3 bases are TGTGCCTGGAGTGGTTCTAGCGGGAGTGCCTACGAGCAGTACGTC.

Worth noting for this clone: Within the sample, other DNA sequences also encode this same CDR3. As DNA, the CDR3 is TGCAGTGCTAGAGACGGAGAGACCCAGTACTTC. This translates into CSARDGETQYF. The chain uses TRBV20-1 and TRBJ2-5; no reliable D call. Per germline, CDR1 DFQATT and CDR2 SNEGSKA (reference sequence). V dropped 0 bases and J dropped 4 bases, with 3 bases sitting between them. The CDR3 has 11 residues.

This clone has ten or more counts. The CDR3 sequence is CATSRSRASYEQYV. The CDR3 DNA reads TGTGCCACCAGCAGGAGCCGGGCCTCCTACGAGCAGTACGTC. J is TRBJ2-7 and V is TRBV15; unclear D gene. Trimming cost V 3 bases and J 0 bases, with 9 bases left between them. Germline CDR1 is LNHNV and CDR2 is YYDKDF (reference sequence). This CDR3 is built from 14 residues.

Only a few counts were recorded for this clone. J is TRBJ2-1 and V is TRBV11-2; 10 bases are a match to TRBD2. CDR3 length: 17 amino acids. Germline trimming cut 3 bases from V and 4 bases from J; bases unmatched to any gene: 9. CDR1 is SGHAT and CDR2 is FQNNGV in the germline V gene. This CDR3 reads CASSLTITSGKYNEQFF. The CDR3 DNA follows: TGTGCCAGCAGCTTGACCATAACTAGCGGGAAGTACAATGAGCAGTTCTTC.

The chain carries TRBV9 and TRBJ2-5; unclear D gene. The germline gives CDR1 SGDLS, CDR2 YYNGEE. V lost 3 bases to trimming and J lost 0 bases, with 6 bases between them. CDR3 length: 13 residues. The CDR3 DNA reads as TGTGCCAGCAGCGGTATAGACCAAGAGACCCAGTACTTC. Translated, it gives CASSGIDQETQYF.

The genes are TRBV25-1 and TRBJ2-5; D is uncertain. Germline V gene sequence: CDR1 MGHDK, CDR2 SYGVNS. The CDR3 totals 13 residues. Trimming removed 4 bases from V and 2 bases from J, with 8 bases in between. CDR3 sequence: CASSGKNQETQYF. The DNA of the CDR3 is TGTGCCAGCAGTGGCAAAAATCAAGAGACCCAGTACTTC.

The V gene is TRBV23-1, the J gene TRBJ2-1; possible D gene TRBD1, 6 bases. TRBV23-1 is reported as an ORF; its role is uncertain. CDR3 length equals 17 residues. The germline V and J ends were trimmed by 0 bases and 5 bases, with 17 bases remaining between them. The CDR3 sequence: CASSQSAPQGGDNEQFF. CDR3 nucleotide sequence: TGCGCCAGCAGTCAATCGGCCCCACAGGGTGGCGACAATGAGCAGTTCTTC.

This clone has just a few counts. The chain combines TRBV18 with TRBJ2-5, with D hard to call. Looked up from germline, CDR1 is KGHSH and CDR2 is LQKENI. V was pared by 0 bases and J by 4 bases, with 9 bases between. The CDR3 has 14 residues. The CDR3 is CASSPPSLRETQYF. The DNA for the CDR3 is TGTGCCAGCTCACCACCCTCGTTGAGAGAGACCCAGTACTTC.

Only a few counts were recorded for this clone. This chain uses TRBV28 with TRBJ2-5; 7 nucleotides align to TRBD1. V was clipped by 2 bases and J by 2 bases; unmatched bases: 5. CDR3 length equals 15 residues. Germline CDR1 and CDR2: MDHEN and SYDVKM. The CDR3 loop reads CASSLIARGQETQYF. CDR3 in DNA: TGTGCCAGCAGTTTAATTGCCAGGGGGCAAGAGACCCAGTACTTC.

This chain links TRBV4-3 with TRBJ2-1; no reliable D call. The CDR3 runs 15 residues. Trimming removed 3 bases at V and 0 bases at J, with 9 bases between. Germline V gene data show CDR1 as LGHNA and CDR2 as YSLEER. The CDR3 sequence is CASSHEVSSYNEQFF. The DNA for the CDR3 is TGCGCCAGCAGCCATGAGGTGAGCTCCTACAATGAGCAGTTCTTC.

This clone was counted a few times. As DNA, the CDR3 is TGTGCCAGCAGCTTGGATGCGCGCAATGAGCAGTTCTTC. This encodes CASSLDARNEQFF. V usage is TRBV7-2 and J usage is TRBJ2-1; D is undetermined. This CDR3 comprises 13 residues. Germline CDR1 SGHTA, CDR2 FQGNSA. V was shortened by 3 bases and J by 6 bases, with 9 bases between the two germline ends.

This chain uses TRBV27 with TRBJ1-5, with D possibly TRBD1 on 6 matching bases. This CDR3 has 17 amino acids. Trimming shortened V by 2 bases and J by 3 bases, and 17 bases separated the two germline ends. Germline V lookup: CDR1 MNHEY, CDR2 SMNVEV (reference sequence). CDR3 region: CASSLDARGINNQPQHF. CDR3 in DNA: TGTGCCAGCAGTTTAGACGCCAGGGGTATTAACAATCAGCCCCAGCATTTT.

The V gene is TRBV18, the J gene TRBJ2-3; 14 nucleotides line up with TRBD2. The ends lost 1 base at V and 2 bases at J; junction bases unmatched: 8. Germline-derived CDR1 and CDR2 are KGHSH and LQKENI. CDR3 length: 19 residues. The CDR3 region has the DNA TGTGCCAGCTCACCACTCGGGACTAGCGGGGGTCTTACCACAGATACGCAGTATTTT. The encoded protein is CASSPLGTSGGLTTDTQYF.

This clone has more than one count but fewer than ten. The chain links TRBV10-3 to TRBJ2-6, with D unclear. Trimming stripped 0 bases from V and 0 bases from J, with 6 bases between. CDR1 and CDR2 from the germline V gene are ENHRY and SYGVKD. This CDR3 has 16 amino acids. CDR3 region: CAISESGNSGANVLTF. The CDR3 DNA reads TGTGCCATCAGTGAGTCCGGCAACTCTGGGGCCAACGTCCTGACTTTC.

This clone came up a few times. The CDR3 DNA reads TGCGCCAGCAGCTACACCGGGACTAGCGGAGCTCCTACCCCCAATGAGCAGTTCTTC. This codes for CASSYTGTSGAPTPNEQFF. The V gene is TRBV5-1, the J gene TRBJ2-1, with 11 bases fitting TRBD2. This CDR3 is 19 amino acids long. CDR1 is SGHRS, CDR2 YFSETQ, per germline. V was clipped by 3 bases and J by 6 bases; unmatched bases: 17.